One sample yielded the 32 T cell receptor beta chains listed below, sequenced in a study of shared clonotypes between healthy human individuals. Here immunoSEQ multiplex PCR was the method, and the copy in TCRdb shows in-frame clones only, minus some. The table has 950,000 to 1,300,000 clones, about three quarters seen once. Sequencing input: memory CD4+ T cells sorted from blood. As for subset: CD45RA-negative fraction. Source of these receptors: a man aged 18 to 30 in good health.

The V gene is TRBV2, the J gene TRBJ1-1; 11 bases are a match to TRBD1. The CDR3 contains 15 residues. CDR1 is SNHLY and CDR2 is FYNNEI in the germline V gene. V was clipped by 0 bases and J by 10 bases; unmatched bases: 7. CDR3 protein: CASSEAPGQGGSAFF. The CDR3 DNA sequence: TGTGCCAGCAGTGAAGCCCCGGGACAGGGGGGATCAGCTTTCTTT.

This chain links TRBV5-6 with TRBJ2-1; tentatively, D is TRBD2 (5 bases). CDR3 length: 15 amino acids. Germline V gene sequence: CDR1 SGHDT, CDR2 YYEEEE. V was trimmed by 1 base and J by 0 bases, leaving 8 bases between them. CDR3 region: CASSLSRDSYNEQFF. CDR3 nucleotides: TGTGCCAGCAGCTTGTCTCGGGACTCCTACAATGAGCAGTTCTTC.

The chain is built from TRBV12-2 and TRBJ2-3; the table's D call of TRBD2 was not tested on the DNA. TRBV12-2 constitutes a pseudogene. This CDR3 region has 16 residues. The CDR3 coding sequence is TGTGCAAGTCGCTCTATTGGACTAGCCGTCACAGATACGCAGTATTTT. Amino acid sequence: CASRSIGLAVTDTQYF.

The gene calls are TRBV4-1 and TRBJ2-1; D is possibly TRBD2 (6 bases). This CDR3 has 14 residues. CDR1 is MGHRA and CDR2 is YSYEKL in the germline V gene. The ends were cut back, 6 bases at V and 7 bases at J, with 16 bases in the middle. This CDR3 reads CASREPGTLNEQFF. The CDR3 DNA follows: TGCGCCAGCAGAGAGCCCGGGACTCTAAATGAGCAGTTCTTC.

This clone was recorded at least ten times. Other DNA variants within this sample encode the same CDR3. The chain couples TRBV28 to TRBJ1-5, with 7 nucleotides matching TRBD1. The CDR3 is made up of 14 amino acids. Germline CDR1 reads MDHEN; CDR2 reads SYDVKM. The V gene end was trimmed by 5 bases and the J gene end by 6 bases; junction bases not matched to a gene: 7. CDR3: CASSPGGSGQPQHF. The CDR3 nucleotides are TGTGCCAGCAGTCCAGGGGGGTCTGGTCAGCCCCAGCATTTT.

The rearrangement links TRBV6-6 to TRBJ1-1; possible D gene TRBD1, 5 bases. The CDR3 is made up of 13 amino acids. Germline V gene data show CDR1 as MNHNY and CDR2 as SVGAGI (reference sequence). The V gene lost 10 bases and the J gene lost 0 bases, with 12 bases spanning the gap. The chain's CDR3 is CAIREDMNTEAFF. The DNA for the CDR3 is TGTGCCATCAGGGAAGACATGAACACTGAAGCTTTCTTT.

The V and J genes are TRBV5-1 and TRBJ2-3; 7 nucleotides match TRBD2. CDR1 and CDR2 from the germline V gene are SGHRS and YFSETQ. The CDR3 runs to 16 residues. V lost 6 bases to trimming and J lost 4 bases; unmatched junction nucleotides: 14. CDR3 in amino acids: CASTPGRGLGADTQYF. CDR3 DNA: TGCGCCAGCACCCCAGGGAGGGGCTTAGGGGCAGATACGCAGTATTTT.

The V and J genes are TRBV6-5 and TRBJ1-6; D ambiguous. The CDR3 length is 14 residues. CDR1 MNHEY and CDR2 SVGAGI come from the germline V gene. V was clipped by 9 bases and J by 3 bases, with 12 bases between them. CDR3 coding DNA: TGTGCCAGTCGCCGAGACATCTATAATTCACCCCTCCACTTT. Translated, it gives CASRRDIYNSPLHF.

The chain recombines TRBV4-1 with TRBJ2-1; a possible D gene is TRBD1 (6 bases). The CDR3 contains 17 residues. The V gene lost 3 bases and the J gene lost 0 bases, with 15 bases spanning the gap. Germline V gene data show CDR1 as MGHRA and CDR2 as YSYEKL. This chain's CDR3 is CASSHKQGRSSYNEQFF. CDR3 coding DNA: TGCGCCAGCAGCCACAAACAGGGCCGGAGCTCCTACAATGAGCAGTTCTTC.

The chain recombines TRBV7-2 with TRBJ2-3; TRBD2 agrees at 15 bases. Trimming at V came to 4 bases and at J to 3 bases, leaving 5 bases not matched to a gene. The CDR3 consists of 17 residues. Germline lookup yields CDR1 SGHTA and CDR2 FQGNSA. The CDR3 reads CASSSRTSGRVTDTQYF. The CDR3 DNA reads TGTGCCAGCAGCTCCAGGACTAGCGGGAGGGTTACAGATACGCAGTATTTT.

The CDR3 spells CASSLISGRGRLDNQPQHF. CDR3 coding DNA: TGTGCCAGCAGTTTAATTTCGGGGCGGGGGCGGCTGGATAATCAGCCCCAGCATTTT. The chain has TRBV28 and TRBJ1-5; perhaps TRBD1 as D (6 bases). The CDR3 runs to 19 residues. Germline V CDR1 and CDR2: MDHEN, SYDVKM. The ends were cut back, 2 bases at V and 4 bases at J, with 24 bases in the middle.

The rearrangement uses TRBV6-6 and TRBJ2-3, with D possibly TRBD2 on 5 matching bases. The germline CDR1 and CDR2 sequences are MNHNY and SVGAGI (reference sequence). There are 15 residues in the CDR3. Trimming left V 2 bases short and J 4 bases short, with 13 bases between. CDR3 DNA: TGTGCCAGCAGTTACACGGTCTCGCGGGCAGATACGCAGTATTTT. This codes for CASSYTVSRADTQYF.

The V call is TRBV6-5, the J call TRBJ2-3; D is perhaps TRBD2 (6 bases). CDR1 is MNHEY, CDR2 SVGAGI, per germline. This CDR3 contains 13 residues. V shed 5 bases and J shed 6 bases, with 12 bases lying between them. For the CDR3, the DNA is TGTGCCAGCAGTAGGGCTAGCGTCGATACGCAGTATTTT. Translation: CASSRASVDTQYF.

This clone appeared a few times. The chain is built from TRBV25-1 and TRBJ1-2; maybe TRBD1 (5 bases). This CDR3 spans 15 amino acids. Trimming stripped 6 bases from V and 6 bases from J, with 20 bases between. Germline values: CDR1 MGHDK, CDR2 SYGVNS. In DNA form, the CDR3 reads TGTGCCAGCAGAAGAGGGGCCGCGGAATCTGATGGCTACACCTTC. It translates to CASRRGAAESDGYTF.

This clone came up once. The genes are TRBV5-1 and TRBJ2-5; TRBD1 agrees at 7 bases. Germline-derived CDR1 and CDR2 are SGHRS and YFSETQ. J gave up 5 bases and V 4 bases, and 8 bases lay outside the gene matches. The CDR3 loop spans 14 amino acids. Written as DNA, the CDR3 is TGCGCCAGCAGCCACCAGACAGGGATGGAGACCCAGTACTTC. Its translation: CASSHQTGMETQYF.

This rearrangement joins TRBV6-5 to TRBJ2-6; tentative D call: TRBD1 (5 bases). Germline CDR1 and CDR2: MNHEY and SVGAGI. CDR3 length equals 16 residues. V lost 0 bases and J 4 bases, leaving 10 bases between the germline ends. CDR3 region: CASSYSPRTGANVLTF. DNA for the CDR3: TGTGCCAGCAGTTACTCTCCCCGGACAGGGGCCAACGTCCTGACTTTC.

This clone came up many times. CDR3 nucleotides: TGTGCCAGTAGTATGACGTCTGAAGCTTTCTTT. It specifies CASSMTSEAFF. This rearrangement joins TRBV19 to TRBJ1-1; D remains ambiguous. The V end was cut by 3 bases, the J end by 6 bases, with 5 bases between. The CDR3 is 11 amino acids. Germline V gene sequence: CDR1 LNHDA, CDR2 SQIVND (reference sequence).

For this clone: A much larger clone differs from this one at a single base, so this may be a read error. The same CDR3 can be traced to other DNA sequences in this sample. The chain employs TRBV7-2 and TRBJ1-1; weak D call: TRBD1 (6 bases). Between the trimmed V and J ends, which lost 3 bases and 1 base, there was a span of 9 bases. Looked up from germline, CDR1 is SGHTA and CDR2 is FQGNSA. This CDR3 contains 14 residues. The CDR3 spells CASSLIQGNTEAFF. The CDR3 DNA reads TGTGCCAGCAGCTTGATACAGGGGAACACTGAAGCTTTCTTT.

V is TRBV5-4 and J is TRBJ2-6; a possible D gene is TRBD2 (6 bases). The CDR3 is 17 residues long. The V gene's germline CDR1 is SGHNT and CDR2 YYREEE (reference sequence). V dropped 1 base and J dropped 0 bases, with 11 bases sitting between them. The CDR3 is CASSLTGASSGANVLTF. The CDR3 DNA reads TGTGCCAGCAGCTTGACGGGAGCCAGCTCTGGGGCCAACGTCCTGACTTTC. The whole variable domain, remainder taken from reference TRBV5-4 and TRBJ2-6, is ETGVTQSPTHLIKTRGQQVTLRCSSQSGHNTVSWYQQALGQGPQFIFQYYREEENGRGNFPPRFSGLQFPNYSSELNVNALELDDSALYLCASSLTGASSGANVLTFGAGSRLTVL.

The chain is built from TRBV7-2 and TRBJ1-6, with a tentative D call TRBD1 (5 bases). Trimming removed 6 bases at V and 5 bases at J, with 14 bases between. This CDR3 is 15 amino acids long. The V gene's germline CDR1 is SGHTA and CDR2 FQGNSA. Written as DNA, the CDR3 is TGTGCCAGCAGTCCAACGGGACGGGATAATTCACCCCTCCACTTT. It encodes CASSPTGRDNSPLHF.

The rearrangement uses TRBV19 and TRBJ2-1; D is perhaps TRBD1 (6 bases). V was shortened by 5 bases and J by 7 bases, with 12 bases between the two germline ends. CDR1 LNHDA and CDR2 SQIVND come from the germline V gene (reference sequence). This CDR3 region has 13 residues. The CDR3 protein is CASSVNRVNEQFF. CDR3 DNA: TGTGCCAGTAGTGTCAACAGGGTGAATGAGCAGTTCTTC.

V usage is TRBV2 and J usage is TRBJ1-4; the D gene is possibly TRBD1 (5 bases). Germline V CDR1 and CDR2: SNHLY, FYNNEI. V lost 2 bases to trimming and J lost 9 bases, with 13 bases between them. CDR3 size: 14 residues. The CDR3: CASSETRQPQKLFF. The CDR3 DNA reads TGTGCCAGCAGTGAAACGCGACAGCCTCAAAAACTGTTTTTT. The full variable domain, with the rest looked up from reference TRBV2 and TRBJ1-4, is EPEVTQTPSHQVTQMGQEVILRCVPISNHLYFYWYRQILGQKVEFLVSFYNNEISEKSEIFDDQFSVERPDGSNFTLKIRSTKLEDSAMYFCASSETRQPQKLFFGSGTQLSVL.

This CDR3 is CASRPSSSNQPQHF. In DNA form, the CDR3 reads TGTGCCAGCAGACCCAGTAGTAGCAATCAGCCCCAGCATTTT. The J gene is TRBJ1-5, the V gene TRBV6-1; D is undetermined. Per the germline V gene, CDR1 is MNHNS and CDR2 is SASEGT. Trimming left V 6 bases short and J 0 bases short, with 9 bases between. The CDR3 length is 14 residues.

Here the CDR3 reads CASSYDWHQETQYF. In nucleotides, the CDR3 is TGTGCCAGCAGCTACGACTGGCACCAAGAGACCCAGTACTTC. V is TRBV7-2 and J is TRBJ2-5; D gene ambiguous. Germline V gene sequence: CDR1 SGHTA, CDR2 FQGNSA. V lost 4 bases, J lost 0 bases, and 9 bases lay in between. The CDR3 consists of 14 residues. The full variable domain, in which reference TRBV7-2 and TRBJ2-5 provide the parts outside the CDR3, is GAGVSQSPSNKVTEKGKDVELRCDPISGHTALYWYRQSLGQGLEFLIYFQGNSAPDKSGLPSDRFSAERTGGSVSTLTIQRTQQEDSAVYLCASSYDWHQETQYFGPGTRLLVL.

This clone was counted once. This chain links TRBV6-1 with TRBJ2-5, with D possibly matching TRBD1 (6 bases). The CDR3 covers 14 residues. CDR1 and CDR2 (germline): MNHNS, SASEGT. Trimming shortened V by 7 bases and J by 5 bases, and 17 bases separated the two germline ends. CDR3 sequence (DNA): TGTGCCAGCACAGGACAGAGGGCCTCGGAGACCCAGTACTTC. Translation gives CASTGQRASETQYF.

The chain recombines TRBV4-3 with TRBJ2-5; D possibly corresponds to TRBD2 (6 bases). Trimming left V 0 bases short and J 2 bases short, with 10 bases between. This CDR3 spans 15 amino acids. The germline gives CDR1 LGHNA, CDR2 YSLEER. CDR3 coding DNA: TGCGCCAGCAGCCAAGAGTCGGCGGGACAAGAGACCCAGTACTTC. Its translation: CASSQESAGQETQYF.

The gene calls are TRBV11-3 and TRBJ2-2; 9 bases map to TRBD1. CDR1 and CDR2 from the germline V gene are SGHNT and YENEEA. The V segment lost 6 bases and the J segment 6 bases; nucleotides outside the gene matches: 5. CDR3 length: 14 residues. The CDR3 coding sequence is TGTGCCAGCAGTCGGGACAGGGAGGCCGGGGAGCTGTTTTTT. It yields the protein CASSRDREAGELFF.

The chain's CDR3 is CASSTGRANYGYTF. CDR3 nucleotide sequence: TGTGCCAGTAGTACTGGACGGGCCAACTATGGCTACACCTTC. The genes are TRBV19 and TRBJ1-2; unclear D gene. V lost 4 bases and J lost 2, with 11 bases in between. In germline, CDR1 is LNHDA, CDR2 SQIVND (reference sequence). This CDR3 region has 14 residues.

The J gene is TRBJ2-1, the V gene TRBV7-9, with TRBD2 identical over 9 bases. The V segment lost 5 bases and the J segment 1 base; nucleotides outside the gene matches: 3. There are 15 residues in the CDR3. Germline V gene lookup returns CDR1 SEHNR and CDR2 FQNEAQ (reference sequence). This CDR3 reads CASSHLAGSYNEQFF. DNA for the CDR3: TGTGCCAGCAGCCACCTAGCGGGGTCCTACAATGAGCAGTTCTTC.

V usage is TRBV5-1 and J usage is TRBJ1-6; no firm D call. Germline V CDR1 and CDR2: SGHRS, YFSETQ. V was trimmed by 4 bases and J by 11 bases, leaving 13 bases between them. CDR3 size: 13 residues. The CDR3 sequence is CASSATGVPPLHF. The CDR3 DNA is TGCGCCAGCAGCGCGACGGGAGTTCCACCCCTCCACTTT.

This chain connects TRBV7-8 to TRBJ1-1; 7 nucleotides match TRBD1. Germline values: CDR1 SGHVS, CDR2 FQNEAQ. The length of the CDR3 is 15 residues. After removal of 2 bases from V and 0 bases from J, the junction contained 3 bases not matched to a gene. As DNA, the CDR3 is TGTGCCAGCAGCTTAACCGGGACAGTGAACACTGAAGCTTTCTTT. Translating it yields CASSLTGTVNTEAFF.

As concerns this clone: This likely traces to a read error, being one base from a far larger clone. The sample holds other DNA sequences that translate to the same CDR3. The gene calls are TRBV10-3 and TRBJ1-1; D not certain. CDR1 is ENHRY and CDR2 is SYGVKD in the germline V gene. This CDR3 has 11 amino acids. The CDR3 protein is CAISENTEAFF. The CDR3 coding sequence is TGTGCTATCAGTGAGAACACTGAAGCTTTCTTT.